The clone carrying this TCR beta chain showed up just a few times. Its target is unknown. This specimen belongs to a study of T cell repertoires in cytomegalovirus infection. Study summary: The authors relied on CMV epitopes, both recently identified HLA-C-restricted and well-studied HLA-B-restricted. From public TCR beta signatures came an indication of both CMV infection and matching HLA type.

Each CDR3 protein is one row after TCRdb ran MiXCR on the reads. The repertoire holds approximately 270,000 distinct CDR3 sequences, with less than 25% as singletons. The study's findings and limits: Ex vivo, HLA-C-restricted CMV-specific TCR beta clonotypes prevailed over the rest of the response.

The sequencing used cultured PBMCs, collected from culture after CMV antigen stimulation. This TCR came from a human donor in good health (CMV status not recorded). Some clones in this sample may be carry-over from other donors' samples.

This chain's CDR3 is CASSLKDYQRQGVAYEQYF. Written as DNA, the CDR3 is TGTGCCAGCAGTTTAAAGGACTATCAGAGGCAGGGGGTGGCCTACGAGCAGTACTTC. The rearrangement joins TRBV28 to TRBJ2-7; D possibly corresponds to TRBD1 (7 bases). The CDR3 contains 19 residues. From germline, CDR1 is MDHEN and CDR2 SYDVKM. The V end lost 2 bases, the J end lost 2 bases, and 25 bases lay between the germline ends.